The text below deals with one T cell receptor beta chain. The antigen is undetermined. This may arise from a read error, as a much more abundant clone is one base away. From approximately 490 ng total RNA, TCR beta cDNA was generated with a primer in the constant region. It was through three nested multiplex PCR rounds of slightly modified ARM-PCR that TCR beta libraries arose. Two initial PCR rounds of ten to eleven cycles each paired TRBV1-TRBV30 forward primers with a C-beta reverse primer. TCRdb reprocessed the multiplex PCR reads with MiXCR, giving one entry per CDR3 protein. The sample lists roughly 80,000 distinct CDR3 sequences, over 70% occurring once. The sample originates from a study of tumor-infiltrating lymphocytes in primary liver carcinoma. Study summary: Patients were men and women aged 30 to 69 years. Tumor staging was T1-T3 N0M0; sizes spanned roughly 4.2 to 10 cm across. Study-level points and caveats: Representation across all five tumor regions was limited to only about 8-25% of top clones. Against blood, tumors held a significantly higher top-250-clone fraction (p = 0.039).

Without any cell sorting, roughly 18-30 mg of bulk tissue yielded co-extracted RNA and DNA. The CDR3 runs 13 residues. V lost 3 bases to trimming and J lost 5 bases, with 5 bases between them. The V gene's germline CDR1 is MDHEN and CDR2 SYDVKM. The chain has TRBV28 and TRBJ1-6, with D unclear. Material for sequencing was liver tumor tissue from sampling region 4. Subset defined: tumor region T4, right-lateral pole. The receptor's source is a woman aged 60-75 years with primary liver carcinoma and hepatitis B virus infection. The CDR3 DNA follows: TGTGCCAGCAGTTTCTGTGATAATTCACCCCTCCACTTT. As protein: CASSFCDNSPLHF.